These 12 T cell receptor beta chains share one sample of origin, sequenced in a study of T cell repertoires in cytomegalovirus infection. From the reads, TCRdb called clonotypes with MiXCR, one entry per CDR3 protein. The sample includes a few hundred thousand distinct CDR3 sequences, roughly 34% of them seen just once. Antigen specificity for these receptors is unknown. The sequenced sample was cultured PBMCs, obtained from culture after CMV antigen stimulation. The receptor source for this set is a human donor in good health (CMV status not recorded). Some clones in this sample may be carry-over from other donors' samples.

The chain combines TRBV6-2 or TRBV6-3 with TRBJ2-4, with a possible D match to TRBD2 (5 bases). The germline V gene encodes CDR1 MNHEY and CDR2 SVGEGT. This CDR3 has 15 amino acids. Deletions cut 2 bases from V and 2 bases from J, with 10 bases between. CDR3 nucleotides: TGTGCCAGCAGTTACGTGTCGGGGACCAAAAACATTCAGTACTTC. It encodes CASSYVSGTKNIQYF.

The V and J genes are TRBV7-9 and TRBJ1-2, with D tentatively TRBD1 (6 bases). The V end was cut by 5 bases, the J end by 0 bases, with 19 bases between. The CDR3 length is 17 residues. Germline lookup yields CDR1 SEHNR and CDR2 FQNEAQ (reference sequence). The CDR3 DNA sequence: TGTGCCAGCAGCCCAACAGGGATTGGGTTAGCTAACTATGGCTACACCTTC. This translates into CASSPTGIGLANYGYTF.

This clonotype was seen a handful of times. The V and J genes are TRBV7-2 and TRBJ2-3; D gene uncertain. The V gene's germline CDR1 is SGHTA and CDR2 FQGNSA. The V gene lost 1 base and the J gene lost 4 bases, with 15 bases spanning the gap. The length of the CDR3 is 16 residues. In DNA, the CDR3 is TGTGCCAGCAGCTTAGTTAGTCGGGCAAGGTCAGATACGCAGTATTTT. It is translated as CASSLVSRARSDTQYF.

The chain uses TRBV5-1 and TRBJ2-7; 9 nucleotides agree with TRBD1. V shed 0 bases and J 1 base; nucleotides not matched to a gene: 2. Germline V gene data show CDR1 as SGHRS and CDR2 as YFSETQ. This CDR3 is 15 amino acids long. CDR3 sequence reads: CASSLGDRVSYEQYF. In nucleotides, the CDR3 is TGCGCCAGCAGCTTGGGGGACAGGGTATCCTACGAGCAGTACTTC.

Worth noting for this clonotype: At one end, the junction sequence differs from germline, possibly due to a read error. The genes are TRBV14 and TRBJ2-7; 7 bases are shared with TRBD1. The CDR3 consists of 15 residues. CDR1 is SGHDN and CDR2 is FVKESK in the germline V gene. CDR3 amino acids: CSSSQDETGTYEQYF. The DNA of the CDR3 is TGTTCCAGCAGCCAAGATGAGACAGGGACCTACGAGCAGTACTTC.

This clonotype was found a few times. V gene TRBV7-6 combines with J gene TRBJ2-1; D call uncertain. Germline loops: CDR1 SGHVS, CDR2 FNYEAQ. The V end was cut by 5 bases, the J end by 1 base, with 18 bases between. There are 17 residues in the CDR3. For the CDR3, the DNA is TGTGCCAGCAGCAAAGCGCCGGTTGGCTATTCCTACAATGAGCAGTTCTTC. Translation: CASSKAPVGYSYNEQFF.

This clonotype turned up a few times. The chain couples TRBV4-1 to TRBJ2-3; the D call may be TRBD1 or TRBD2 (6 bases each). CDR3 size: 16 residues. Trimming left V 6 bases short and J 6 bases short, with 22 bases between. The germline gives CDR1 MGHRA, CDR2 YSYEKL. The CDR3 nucleotides are TGCGCCAGCAGACTTCGCGGGACACCCCAAGGGGATACGCAGTATTTT. Protein: CASRLRGTPQGDTQYF.

This clonotype turned up a few times. J is TRBJ2-3 and V is TRBV7-2; D may be TRBD1 or TRBD2 (6 bases each). V gave up 6 bases and J gave up 5 bases, with 15 bases separating them. The CDR3 extends over 14 amino acids. Germline assignment: CDR1 SGHTA and CDR2 FQGNSA. In nucleotides, the CDR3 is TGTGCCAGCAGGGAGGGTGGGGGCGGAGATACGCAGTATTTT. Amino acids: CASREGGGGDTQYF.

In its sample, this clonotype was seen a few times. A junction end diverges from the germline sequence, so it may reflect a read error. V usage is TRBV7-2 and J usage is TRBJ2-3, with D tentatively TRBD2 (6 bases). Germline V CDR1 and CDR2: SGHTA, FQGNSA. The CDR3 sequence is 14 residues long. CDR3 protein: CVSSLRRGTDTQYF. The CDR3 nucleotides read TGTGTCAGCAGCTTAAGGAGGGGCACAGATACGCAGTATTTT.

The chain is built from TRBV7-9 and TRBJ1-4, with D possibly matching TRBD1 (6 bases). The CDR3 consists of 16 residues. With 4 bases removed from V and 5 bases from J, the gap between germline ends came to 17 bases. Germline V gives CDR1 SEHNR, CDR2 FQNEAQ (reference sequence). This CDR3 reads CASSSPAGGANEKLFF. The CDR3 DNA sequence: TGTGCCAGCAGCTCCCCGGCGGGGGGGGCGAATGAAAAACTGTTTTTT.

This clonotype was detected ten times or more. The gene calls are TRBV7-6 and TRBJ2-1; 8 bases map to TRBD2. This CDR3 spans 17 amino acids. Trimming took 2 bases from V and 3 from J; bases not matched to a gene: 9. CDR1 SGHVS and CDR2 FNYEAQ come from the germline V gene. CDR3 sequence: CASSLFRTSGGYNEQFF. The CDR3 DNA follows: TGTGCCAGCAGCTTATTTAGGACCAGCGGGGGCTACAATGAGCAGTTCTTC.

The gene calls are TRBV20-1 and TRBJ2-1; no reliable D call. V was cut by 6 bases and J by 5 bases, with 14 bases left in between. The CDR3 is 13 residues long. Germline V gene data show CDR1 as DFQATT and CDR2 as SNEGSKA (reference sequence). CDR3 coding DNA: TGCAGTGCCCCCGGGCCACTCGACAATGAGCAGTTCTTC. This encodes CSAPGPLDNEQFF.